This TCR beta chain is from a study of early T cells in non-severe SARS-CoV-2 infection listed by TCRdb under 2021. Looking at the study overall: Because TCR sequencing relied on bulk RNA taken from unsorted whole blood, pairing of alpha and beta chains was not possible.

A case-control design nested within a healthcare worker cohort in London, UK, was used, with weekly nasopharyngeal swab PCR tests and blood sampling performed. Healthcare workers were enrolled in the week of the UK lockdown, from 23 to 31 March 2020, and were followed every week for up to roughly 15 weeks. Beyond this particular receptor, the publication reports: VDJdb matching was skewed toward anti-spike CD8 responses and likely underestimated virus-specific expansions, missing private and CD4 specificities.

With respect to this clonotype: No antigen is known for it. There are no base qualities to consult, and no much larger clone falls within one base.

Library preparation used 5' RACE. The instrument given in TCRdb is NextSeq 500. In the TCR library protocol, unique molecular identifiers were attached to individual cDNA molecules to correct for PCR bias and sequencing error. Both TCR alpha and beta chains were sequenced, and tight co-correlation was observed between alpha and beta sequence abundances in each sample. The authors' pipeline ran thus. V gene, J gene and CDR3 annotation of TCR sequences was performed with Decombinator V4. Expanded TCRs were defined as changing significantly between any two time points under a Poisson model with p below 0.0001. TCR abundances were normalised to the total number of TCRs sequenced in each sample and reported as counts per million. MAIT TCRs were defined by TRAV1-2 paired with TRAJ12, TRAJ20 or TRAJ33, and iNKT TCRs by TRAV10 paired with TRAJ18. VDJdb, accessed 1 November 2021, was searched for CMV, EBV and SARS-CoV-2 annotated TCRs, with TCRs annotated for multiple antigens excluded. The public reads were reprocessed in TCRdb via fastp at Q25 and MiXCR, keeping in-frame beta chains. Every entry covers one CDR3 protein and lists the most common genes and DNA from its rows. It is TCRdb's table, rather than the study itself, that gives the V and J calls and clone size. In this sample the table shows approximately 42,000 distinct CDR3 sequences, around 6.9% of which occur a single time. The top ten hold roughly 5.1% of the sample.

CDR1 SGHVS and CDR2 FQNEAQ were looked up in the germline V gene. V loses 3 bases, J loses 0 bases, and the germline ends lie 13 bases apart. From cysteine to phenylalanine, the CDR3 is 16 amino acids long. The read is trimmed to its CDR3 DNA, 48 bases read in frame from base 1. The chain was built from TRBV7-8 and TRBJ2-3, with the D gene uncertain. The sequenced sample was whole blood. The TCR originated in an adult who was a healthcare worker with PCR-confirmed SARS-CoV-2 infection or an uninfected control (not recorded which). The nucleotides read TGTGCCAGCAGCTTTCCCACAGCCGCTAGCACAGATACGCAGTATTTT. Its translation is CASSFPTAASTDTQYF.